The 29 T cell receptor beta chains presented below share a single source sample, sequenced in a study of CD8 T cells in ankylosing spondylitis. One entry per CDR3 protein, called by TCRdb with MiXCR from the 5' RACE reads. The repertoire includes a few hundred thousand distinct CDR3 sequences, around 20% of them detected once, and around 3.2% sits in the top ten. Sequenced sample: blood, either unsorted or a sorted T cell fraction (not recorded which). Receptors originate from a female donor with ankylosing spondylitis or in good health (not recorded which).

In its sample, this clonotype was seen many times. The chain has TRBV20-1 and TRBJ2-7, with D maybe TRBD2 (6 bases). The CDR3 has 14 residues. Germline CDR1 reads DFQATT; CDR2 reads SNEGSKA (reference sequence). The ends were cut back, 4 bases at V and 5 bases at J, with 18 bases in the middle. CDR3 in DNA: TGCAGTGCTACCCTCGGGACTCCTCGGGACGAGCAGTACTTC. Translation: CSATLGTPRDEQYF.

The chain combines TRBV4-3 with TRBJ1-6, with D tentatively TRBD1 (6 bases). The V gene lost 4 bases and the J gene lost 8 bases, with 15 bases spanning the gap. Per germline, CDR1 LGHNA and CDR2 YSLEER. This CDR3 is 15 amino acids long. The DNA of the CDR3 is TGCGCCAGCAGCCCTTCGACAGGTTCCTATTCACCCCTCCACTTT. Translation: CASSPSTGSYSPLHF.

This clonotype was picked up a small number of times. The J gene is TRBJ1-2, the V gene TRBV6-1; D unclear. Trimming cost V 5 bases and J 5 bases, with 15 bases left between them. The CDR3 spans 14 residues. The germline V gene has CDR1 MNHNS and CDR2 SASEGT. The CDR3 nucleotides are TGTGCCAGCAGTCCTCTTGGGATAGGGTATGGCTACACCTTC. Residues: CASSPLGIGYGYTF.

This chain connects TRBV9 to TRBJ1-1; D gene ambiguous. With 4 bases removed from V and 1 base from J, the gap between germline ends came to 14 bases. This CDR3 comprises 15 residues. The germline V gene has CDR1 SGDLS and CDR2 YYNGEE. The CDR3 DNA reads TGTGCCAGCAGCCCACCCGACGGAGAGAACACTGAAGCTTTCTTT. This gives the protein CASSPPDGENTEAFF.

This clonotype was observed at least ten times. This chain joins TRBV7-9 and TRBJ1-1; TRBD1 aligns across 7 bases. The CDR3 runs 13 residues. V gave up 5 bases and J gave up 10 bases; unmatched junction bases: 10. Germline V CDR1 and CDR2: SEHNR, FQNEAQ (reference sequence). CDR3 loop: CASSPGGGGTAFF. The CDR3 coding sequence is TGTGCCAGCAGCCCAGGGGGAGGGGGCACAGCTTTCTTT.

The rearrangement links TRBV7-8 to TRBJ2-1; 8 bases fit TRBD2. CDR1 SGHVS and CDR2 FQNEAQ come from the germline V gene. The CDR3 loop spans 19 amino acids. Trimming at V came to 1 base and at J to 0 bases, leaving 11 bases not matched to a gene. The CDR3 region has the DNA TGTGCCAGCAGCTTAGGGATAGCGGGATCCATTAGCTCCTACAATGAGCAGTTCTTC. Its translation is CASSLGIAGSISSYNEQFF. Complete variable domain (other parts from reference TRBV7-8 and TRBJ2-1): GAGVSQSPRYKVAKRGQDVALRCDPISGHVSLFWYQQALGQGPEFLTYFQNEAQLDKSGLPSDRFFAERPEGSVSTLKIQRTQQEDSAVYLCASSLGIAGSISSYNEQFFGPGTRLTVL.

This clonotype occurred a few times. The chain uses TRBV6-5 and TRBJ1-4; D perhaps matches TRBD1 (5 bases). CDR3 length equals 13 residues. Per the germline V gene, CDR1 is MNHEY and CDR2 is SVGAGI. V was shortened by 4 bases and J by 5 bases, with 8 bases between the two germline ends. In DNA form, the CDR3 reads TGTGCCAGCAGTTGGGGGGAGAATGAAAAACTGTTTTTT. Protein: CASSWGENEKLFF.

The chain couples TRBV6-1 to TRBJ2-1; D not resolved. Trimming removed 3 bases from V and 12 bases from J, with 9 bases in between. CDR1 is MNHNS, CDR2 SASEGT, per germline. The length of the CDR3 is 11 residues. CDR3 loop: CASSERPGQFF. CDR3 sequence (DNA): TGTGCCAGCAGTGAGAGACCAGGGCAGTTCTTC.

The CDR3 region is CASSQDELGSDEQFF. DNA of the CDR3: TGCGCCAGCAGCCAAGATGAATTGGGGAGTGATGAGCAGTTCTTC. This rearrangement joins TRBV4-3 to TRBJ2-1; tentative D call: TRBD2 (5 bases). This CDR3 is 15 amino acids long. Germline CDR1 reads LGHNA; CDR2 reads YSLEER. Trimming pared 0 bases from V and 8 bases from J, leaving 14 bases between.

This clonotype has a count of ten or more. This sequence joins TRBV5-1 and TRBJ2-1; TRBD2 matches at 9 bases. The CDR3 runs to 15 residues. With V trimmed by 4 bases and J by 10 bases, 12 bases remained unmatched. Germline V gives CDR1 SGHRS, CDR2 YFSETQ. The CDR3 DNA reads TGCGCCAGCAGCGTATCACTAGCGGGTGGGAGCGAGCAGTTCTTC. Translation gives CASSVSLAGGSEQFF.

The sample holds many counts of this clonotype. CDR3 loop: CASSPPVGYYNEQFF. In nucleotides, the CDR3 is TGTGCCAGCAGCCCTCCTGTCGGTTACTACAATGAGCAGTTCTTC. The chain uses TRBV11-2 and TRBJ2-1; D ambiguous. The V end was cut by 5 bases, the J end by 3 bases, with 14 bases between. The CDR3 has 15 residues. From germline, CDR1 is SGHAT and CDR2 FQNNGV. Filled out from reference TRBV11-2 and TRBJ2-1, the complete variable domain reads EAGVAQSPRYKIIEKRQSVAFWCNPISGHATLYWYQQILGQGPKLLIQFQNNGVVDDSQLPKDRFSAERLKGVDSTLKIQPAKLEDSAVYLCASSPPVGYYNEQFFGPGTRLTVL.

The table lists this clonotype with a few counts. The CDR3 DNA is TGTGCCAGCATGAGAGGGGCTGGAGAAAAACTGTTTTTT. Its translation is CASMRGAGEKLFF. The chain couples TRBV6-1 to TRBJ1-4; D is possibly TRBD1 (5 bases). This CDR3 comprises 13 residues. Trimming stripped 7 bases from V and 8 bases from J, with 14 bases between. Germline lookup yields CDR1 MNHNS and CDR2 SASEGT.

The chain combines TRBV9 with TRBJ2-2; 9 bases map to TRBD1. The CDR3 consists of 15 residues. With V trimmed by 4 bases and J by 5 bases, 6 bases remained unmatched. Germline CDR1 is SGDLS and CDR2 is YYNGEE. CDR3 loop: CASSTGTGRTGELFF. DNA for the CDR3: TGTGCCAGCAGCACCGGGACAGGGAGGACCGGGGAGCTGTTTTTT.

This clonotype turned up a few times. The V and J genes are TRBV11-2 and TRBJ2-7; D gene uncertain. The CDR3 has 14 amino acids. Germline lookup yields CDR1 SGHAT and CDR2 FQNNGV. V was trimmed by 0 bases and J by 3 bases, leaving 9 bases between them. The CDR3 DNA follows: TGTGCCAGCAGCTTAGAACGGCTGTACTACGAGCAGTACTTC. Its translation: CASSLERLYYEQYF.

The gene calls are TRBV7-2 and TRBJ2-1; the match to TRBD2 covers 7 bases. This CDR3 is 15 amino acids long. With 4 bases clipped from V and 1 base from J, the junction kept 4 bases outside the gene matches. In germline, CDR1 is SGHTA, CDR2 FQGNSA. CDR3 sequence: CASSSASGSYNEQFF. The CDR3 nucleotides read TGTGCCAGCAGCTCCGCTAGCGGATCCTACAATGAGCAGTTCTTC.

This clonotype was seen a handful of times. The chain carries TRBV5-6 and TRBJ1-3; TRBD1 might be the D (5 bases). The V end lost 2 bases, the J end lost 0 bases, and 12 bases lay between the germline ends. Per germline, CDR1 SGHDT and CDR2 YYEEEE. This CDR3 spans 16 amino acids. The CDR3 here is CASSFIGTASGNTIYF. The CDR3 DNA sequence: TGTGCCAGCAGCTTCATTGGGACGGCCTCTGGAAACACCATATATTTT.

This clonotype was observed at least ten times. This sequence joins TRBV29-1 and TRBJ2-5; 8 nucleotides line up with TRBD1. Germline V gene data show CDR1 as SQVTM and CDR2 as ANQGSEA. The V and J ends lost 7 bases and 1 base, in that order; junction bases with no gene match: 5. This CDR3 region has 13 residues. In DNA, the CDR3 is TGCAGCGCCAGGGGGCTGGCCCAAGAGACCCAGTACTTC. Translated, it gives CSARGLAQETQYF.

This clonotype was counted ten times or more. Written as DNA, the CDR3 is TGCAGCGTTTCTTACGGACGGGATCAGCCCCAGCATTTT. It codes for CSVSYGRDQPQHF. The rearrangement uses TRBV29-1 and TRBJ1-5; D is unresolved. Germline CDR1 and CDR2: SQVTM and ANQGSEA. V shed 5 bases and J shed 5 bases, with 13 bases lying between them. The CDR3 runs to 13 residues. Together with reference TRBV29-1 and TRBJ1-5, the CDR3 gives the full variable domain: SAVISQKPSRDICQRGTSLTIQCQVDSQVTMMFWYRQQPGQSLTLIATANQGSEATYESGFVIDKFPISRPNLTFSTLTVSNMSPEDSSIYLCSVSYGRDQPQHFGDGTRLSIL.

The chain has TRBV5-1 and TRBJ1-1; TRBD1 might be the D (5 bases). CDR3 length: 16 amino acids. Looked up from germline, CDR1 is SGHRS and CDR2 is YFSETQ. V shed 0 bases and J shed 0 bases, with 12 bases lying between them. CDR3 DNA: TGCGCCAGCAGCTTGGGGGGGGTAGGTGTGAACACTGAAGCTTTCTTT. Its translation: CASSLGGVGVNTEAFF.

This clonotype was recorded a few times. The genes are TRBV6-1 and TRBJ1-2; perhaps TRBD1 as D (6 bases). Germline V gene data show CDR1 as MNHNS and CDR2 as SASEGT. Trimming left V 4 bases short and J 6 bases short, with 18 bases between. The CDR3 contains 15 residues. The CDR3: CASSAHREEYDGYTF. The CDR3 nucleotides are TGTGCCAGCAGTGCCCACAGGGAGGAGTATGATGGCTACACCTTC.

V gene TRBV6-1 combines with J gene TRBJ2-1, with D unclear. There are 13 residues in the CDR3. Looked up from germline, CDR1 is MNHNS and CDR2 is SASEGT. Deletions cut 8 bases from V and 5 bases from J, with 13 bases between. This chain's CDR3 is CASEDHPHNEQFF. The CDR3 DNA follows: TGTGCCAGCGAGGATCACCCCCACAATGAGCAGTTCTTC.

At least ten counts were recorded for this clonotype. The CDR3 is CASSLMSGELAEQYF. CDR3 DNA sequence: TGTGCCAGCAGCTTAATGTCCGGGGAACTTGCCGAGCAGTACTTC. The chain carries TRBV7-3 and TRBJ2-7; tentatively, D is TRBD2 (5 bases). Germline CDR1 reads SGHTA; CDR2 reads FQGTGA. The CDR3 length is 15 residues. The V and J ends lost 1 base and 6 bases respectively, with 16 bases between them. Full variable domain (missing parts from reference TRBV7-3 and TRBJ2-7): GAGVSQTPSNKVTEKGKYVELRCDPISGHTALYWYRQSLGQGPEFLIYFQGTGAADDSGLPNDRFFAVRPEGSVSTLKIQRTERGDSAVYLCASSLMSGELAEQYFGPGTRLTVT.

The sample holds a few counts of this clonotype. The chain links TRBV5-1 to TRBJ2-7, with a possible D match to TRBD2 (6 bases). V was trimmed by 0 bases and J by 7 bases, leaving 14 bases between them. The CDR3 is 14 amino acids. CDR1 is SGHRS, CDR2 YFSETQ, per germline. The CDR3 here is CASSLGPTSSEQYF. DNA of the CDR3: TGCGCCAGCAGCTTGGGGCCGACTAGTAGTGAGCAGTACTTC. The full variable domain, with the rest looked up from reference TRBV5-1 and TRBJ2-7, is KAGVTQTPRYLIKTRGQQVTLSCSPISGHRSVSWYQQTPGQGLQFLFEYFSETQRNKGNFPGRFSGRQFSNSRSEMNVSTLELGDSALYLCASSLGPTSSEQYFGPGTRLTVT.

In its sample, this clonotype was seen many times. The genes are TRBV12-3 or TRBV12-4 and TRBJ2-3, with D uncertain. V lost 1 base and J 0 bases, leaving 11 bases between the germline ends. The CDR3 is 16 amino acids. CDR3 region: CASSLGRKASTDTQYF. In DNA form, the CDR3 reads TGTGCCAGCAGTTTAGGCAGGAAAGCTAGCACAGATACGCAGTATTTT.

This clonotype was seen more than once but under ten times. The V and J genes are TRBV20-1 and TRBJ2-1, with TRBD1 as a possible D gene (7 bases). The CDR3 loop spans 15 amino acids. V was clipped by 1 base and J by 6 bases, with 16 bases between them. The germline V gene has CDR1 DFQATT and CDR2 SNEGSKA (reference sequence). As DNA, the CDR3 is TGCAGTGCTAGAGCCGGGACAGCGGGCTTCAATGAGCAGTTCTTC. Amino acid sequence: CSARAGTAGFNEQFF.

In the case of this clonotype: An end of the junction does not agree with germline; a read error may underlie this. The chain uses TRBV20-1 and TRBJ1-5, with a tentative D call TRBD1 (5 bases). The CDR3 covers 14 residues. Germline CDR1 and CDR2: DFQATT and SNEGSKA (reference sequence). The CDR3 loop is CSVRLRGFNQPQHF. CDR3 bases: TGCAGTGTTAGACTCCGGGGCTTCAATCAGCCCCAGCATTTT.

This clonotype was seen a handful of times. This chain joins TRBV7-2 and TRBJ2-3; no clear D. In germline, CDR1 is SGHTA, CDR2 FQGNSA. Deletions cut 2 bases from V and 7 bases from J, with 10 bases between. The CDR3 is 13 amino acids. The CDR3 spells CASSLLDLNTQYF. As DNA, the CDR3 is TGTGCCAGCAGCTTACTCGACTTAAATACGCAGTATTTT.

The rearrangement links TRBV6-1 to TRBJ2-2; 15 nucleotides match TRBD2. The V and J ends lost 3 bases and 2 bases, in that order; junction bases with no gene match: 4. Germline lookup yields CDR1 MNHNS and CDR2 SASEGT. The CDR3 runs 18 residues. The CDR3 DNA sequence: TGTGCCAGCAGTGACGGGACTAGCGGGAGGCTTAACACCGGGGAGCTGTTTTTT. Its translation: CASSDGTSGRLNTGELFF.

This chain uses TRBV4-2 with TRBJ2-7, with D unresolved. The V and J ends lost 0 bases and 6 bases respectively, with 9 bases between them. This CDR3 has 13 residues. Germline V gene data show CDR1 as LGHNA and CDR2 as YNFKEQ. The CDR3 region has the DNA TGTGCCAGCAGCCAAGAAGGGTGGAGCGAGCAGTACTTC. Its translation: CASSQEGWSEQYF.